The 26 T cell receptor beta chains in this list originate from one sample, sequenced in a study of neurological immune-mediated disorders. TCRdb re-called the 5' RACE reads with MiXCR, one entry per CDR3 protein. The data show roughly 34,000 distinct CDR3 sequences, about 4.5% seen once. The sample taken for sequencing was PBMCs. The receptors stem from a man younger than 35 in good health.

This clonotype occurred many times. The chain uses TRBV5-5 and TRBJ1-1; unclear D gene. From germline, CDR1 is SGHKS and CDR2 YYEKEE (reference sequence). The CDR3 totals 14 residues. V gave up 0 bases and J gave up 4 bases, with 10 bases separating them. The CDR3 coding sequence is TGTGCCAGCAGCTTGGCTCCGGCGGGCACTGAAGCTTTCTTT. It is translated as CASSLAPAGTEAFF.

Many counts were recorded for this clonotype. The rearrangement links TRBV9 to TRBJ2-5; a possible D gene is TRBD2 (5 bases). This CDR3 contains 12 residues. Trimming cost V 4 bases and J 4 bases, with 8 bases left between them. Germline lookup yields CDR1 SGDLS and CDR2 YYNGEE. The CDR3 nucleotides read TGTGCCAGCAGCAGAGGGTCAGAGACCCAGTACTTC. This gives the protein CASSRGSETQYF.

This clonotype was recorded at least ten times. The gene calls are TRBV5-1 and TRBJ1-6, with a weak D call TRBD1 (5 bases). CDR1 SGHRS and CDR2 YFSETQ come from the germline V gene. V lost 4 bases and J 7 bases, leaving 15 bases between the germline ends. The CDR3 spans 15 residues. The CDR3 here is CASSPNEGRNSPLHF. CDR3 coding DNA: TGCGCCAGCAGCCCGAACGAGGGGAGGAATTCACCCCTCCACTTT. Combining the CDR3 with reference TRBV5-1 and TRBJ1-6 gives the whole variable domain KAGVTQTPRYLIKTRGQQVTLSCSPISGHRSVSWYQQTPGQGLQFLFEYFSETQRNKGNFPGRFSGRQFSNSRSEMNVSTLELGDSALYLCASSPNEGRNSPLHFGNGTRLTVT.

In its sample, this clonotype ranks as medium-sized (0.01 to 0.1%). The rearrangement uses TRBV20-1 and TRBJ2-5, with D possibly TRBD2 on 5 matching bases. The CDR3 has 15 amino acids. CDR1 is DFQATT, CDR2 SNEGSKA, per germline (reference sequence). The V gene lost 6 bases and the J gene lost 0 bases, with 17 bases spanning the gap. Here the CDR3 reads CSAASRAAHQETQYF. CDR3 nucleotides: TGCAGTGCCGCTAGCCGCGCGGCCCACCAAGAGACCCAGTACTTC.

At least ten counts were recorded for this clonotype. This chain links TRBV6-6 with TRBJ1-5; unclear D gene. The ends were cut back, 6 bases at V and 0 bases at J, with 6 bases in the middle. The CDR3 runs to 13 residues. The V gene's germline CDR1 is MNHNY and CDR2 SVGAGI (reference sequence). The chain's CDR3 is CASSLSSNQPQHF. CDR3 in DNA: TGTGCCAGCAGCCTCAGTAGCAATCAGCCCCAGCATTTT.

There are many counts of this clonotype. This chain joins TRBV20-1 and TRBJ1-2; TRBD1 matches 7 bases. This CDR3 is built from 12 residues. Germline V gene data show CDR1 as DFQATT and CDR2 as SNEGSKA (reference sequence). V lost 1 base to trimming and J lost 7 bases; unmatched junction nucleotides: 3. DNA of the CDR3: TGCAGTGCTAGAGTTCCAGGGGGTGGCTACACCTTC. Protein product: CSARVPGGGYTF.

A few counts support this clonotype. V and J are TRBV12-3 or TRBV12-4 and TRBJ1-4; D remains unclear. The ends were cut back, 6 bases at V and 3 bases at J, with 14 bases in the middle. The CDR3 runs to 15 residues. CDR3 in DNA: TGTGCCAGCAGGCGAATGGAAGATGCTAATGAAAAACTGTTTTTT. As protein: CASRRMEDANEKLFF.

The table lists this clonotype with many counts. The CDR3 loop is CASGTVKASWAQHF. The CDR3 DNA is TGTGCCAGTGGAACGGTAAAGGCAAGTTGGGCCCAGCATTTT. The rearrangement links TRBV19 to TRBJ1-5; D remains ambiguous. Germline values: CDR1 LNHDA, CDR2 SQIVND (reference sequence). The CDR3 has 14 residues. V lost 8 bases and J 11 bases, leaving 22 bases between the germline ends.

This clonotype showed up many times. The V gene is TRBV20-1, the J gene TRBJ2-7; tentatively, D is TRBD1 or TRBD2 (5 bases each). The CDR3 covers 16 residues. Trimming cost V 0 bases and J 0 bases, with 15 bases left between them. Germline V gene data show CDR1 as DFQATT and CDR2 as SNEGSKA (reference sequence). CDR3 sequence reads: CSARDLFRGSSYEQYF. For the CDR3, the DNA is TGCAGTGCTAGAGATCTGTTTCGGGGCAGCTCCTACGAGCAGTACTTC.

This clonotype was counted at least ten times. The chain recombines TRBV5-5 with TRBJ2-1, with 7 bases that match TRBD1. CDR1 and CDR2 from the germline V gene are SGHKS and YYEKEE (reference sequence). Germline trimming cut 4 bases from V and 0 bases from J; bases unmatched to any gene: 10. CDR3 length equals 17 residues. The CDR3 DNA reads as TGTGCCAGCAGCACAACGGACAGGCTAAGCTCCTACAATGAGCAGTTCTTC. This sequence encodes CASSTTDRLSSYNEQFF.

The sample holds many counts of this clonotype. The V and J genes are TRBV7-2 and TRBJ2-4; no firm D call. Germline V lookup: CDR1 SGHTA, CDR2 FQGNSA. The CDR3 is 16 amino acids. V was trimmed by 3 bases and J by 5 bases, leaving 17 bases between them. In DNA form, the CDR3 reads TGTGCCAGCAGCTTTGATGCAGGAGTGATCCAAAACATTCAGTACTTC. Protein product: CASSFDAGVIQNIQYF.

There are many counts of this clonotype. Mismatch with germline at one junction end may stem from a read error. The CDR3 DNA reads as TGTGCCAGCAGCCCAAGGGGACTAGCGCTAGCTCATACGCAGTTTTTT. This codes for CASSPRGLALAHTQFF. This chain connects TRBV7-9 to TRBJ2-3, with 10 nucleotides matching TRBD2. Germline loops: CDR1 SEHNR, CDR2 FQNEAQ (reference sequence). This CDR3 has 16 residues.

This clonotype came up many times. The rearrangement joins TRBV20-1 to TRBJ2-6, with D hard to call. The CDR3 consists of 14 residues. Germline CDR1 and CDR2: DFQATT and SNEGSKA (reference sequence). V shed 6 bases and J shed 2 bases, with 11 bases lying between them. For the CDR3, the DNA is TGCAGTGCCCCCCTCCGACCTGGGGCCAACGTCCTGACTTTC. Translation gives CSAPLRPGANVLTF.

This clonotype was found many times. The V and J genes are TRBV20-1 and TRBJ1-2; D remains unclear. The CDR3 consists of 16 residues. V shed 6 bases and J shed 2 bases, with 22 bases lying between them. Per germline, CDR1 DFQATT and CDR2 SNEGSKA (reference sequence). The CDR3, as DNA: TGCAGTGCCCGGTTTCATCCCCCTCCCCCGAACTATGGCTACACCTTC. Residues: CSARFHPPPPNYGYTF.

At least ten counts were recorded for this clonotype. The chain employs TRBV4-3 and TRBJ1-1; 9 nucleotides line up with TRBD1. Germline trimming cut 0 bases from V and 3 bases from J; bases unmatched to any gene: 11. The CDR3 has 18 residues. The germline CDR1 and CDR2 sequences are LGHNA and YSLEER. CDR3 loop: CASSQETGTGYGYTEAFF. CDR3 DNA sequence: TGCGCCAGCAGCCAAGAAACCGGGACAGGGTATGGGTACACTGAAGCTTTCTTT.

This clonotype was observed many times. The chain couples TRBV5-1 to TRBJ1-3; D possibly corresponds to TRBD1 (6 bases). The V end lost 5 bases, the J end lost 0 bases, and 12 bases lay between the germline ends. CDR1 SGHRS and CDR2 YFSETQ come from the germline V gene. CDR3 length: 15 residues. The CDR3 nucleotides read TGCGCCAGCAGTCGGACAGCAACCTCTGGAAACACCATATATTTT. This translates into CASSRTATSGNTIYF.

This clonotype was seen at least ten times. The CDR3 sequence is CSAPDRQETQYF. The CDR3 nucleotides are TGCAGTGCCCCCGACCGCCAAGAGACCCAGTACTTC. This rearrangement joins TRBV20-1 to TRBJ2-5; D uncertain. CDR3 size: 12 residues. The germline CDR1 and CDR2 sequences are DFQATT and SNEGSKA (reference sequence). V was shortened by 6 bases and J by 1 base, with 9 bases between the two germline ends.

At least ten counts were recorded for this clonotype. J is TRBJ2-6 and V is TRBV12-3 or TRBV12-4; tentatively, D is TRBD2 (6 bases). The CDR3 has 17 residues. The V end was cut by 6 bases, the J end by 0 bases, with 15 bases between. The CDR3 DNA reads as TGTGCCAGCAGCCCTGGGACTGGACGCTCTGGGGCCAACGTCCTGACTTTC. Residues: CASSPGTGRSGANVLTF.

At least ten counts were recorded for this clonotype. The chain employs TRBV6-1 and TRBJ2-5; D remains unclear. CDR1 and CDR2 (germline): MNHNS, SASEGT. The ends were cut back, 2 bases at V and 5 bases at J, with 3 bases in the middle. CDR3 length: 11 residues. The CDR3 here is CASSEWETQYF. The CDR3 nucleotides are TGTGCCAGCAGTGAATGGGAGACCCAGTACTTC.

At least ten counts were recorded for this clonotype. The rearrangement links TRBV6-5 to TRBJ2-5; the D call may be TRBD1 or TRBD2 (7 bases each). Trimming left V 0 bases short and J 4 bases short, with 15 bases between. Germline CDR1 MNHEY, CDR2 SVGAGI. This CDR3 has 16 residues. In DNA form, the CDR3 reads TGTGCCAGCAGTTACTCAAGCCGCAGGGGGGGAGAGACCCAGTACTTC. Its protein product is CASSYSSRRGGETQYF.

This clonotype qualifies as medium-sized. The chain couples TRBV3-1 to TRBJ2-2; D gene ambiguous. Trimming pared 3 bases from V and 1 base from J, leaving 6 bases between. This CDR3 contains 14 residues. The germline CDR1 and CDR2 sequences are LGHDT and YNNKEL (reference sequence). In DNA form, the CDR3 reads TGTGCCAGCAGCCATGCCAAGAACACCGGGGAGCTGTTTTTT. Its translation: CASSHAKNTGELFF.

This clonotype was seen many times. This sequence joins TRBV20-1 and TRBJ1-5; 9 bases line up with TRBD1. The germline CDR1 and CDR2 sequences are DFQATT and SNEGSKA (reference sequence). The CDR3 has 13 amino acids. The junction had 5 bases not matched to a gene; V was cut back by 5 bases and J by 6 bases. CDR3 residues: CSAFTGGVQPQHF. The CDR3 DNA follows: TGCAGTGCTTTTACAGGGGGCGTTCAGCCCCAGCATTTT.

This clonotype showed up many times. This chain connects TRBV7-2 to TRBJ1-4, with 7 bases identical to TRBD1. CDR1 SGHTA and CDR2 FQGNSA come from the germline V gene. The CDR3 has 16 residues. The V and J ends lost 1 base and 13 bases, in that order; junction bases with no gene match: 15. In DNA, the CDR3 is TGTGCCAGCAGCTTAGTAGTGGGGACAGCCCGGACGGGACTGTTTTTT. Encoded protein: CASSLVVGTARTGLFF.

The table lists this clonotype with a few counts. The chain couples TRBV5-1 to TRBJ2-1; D is unresolved. The V and J ends lost 7 bases and 7 bases respectively, with 18 bases between them. CDR3 length: 14 amino acids. The V gene's germline CDR1 is SGHRS and CDR2 YFSETQ. CDR3 in DNA: TGCGCCAGCTCTTCAACTCCTGGAGAAAATGAGCAGTTCTTC. Protein: CASSSTPGENEQFF.

This clonotype was recorded at least ten times. CDR3 in amino acids: CASSGPGTGGTGELFF. The CDR3 DNA reads TGTGCCAGCAGCGGACCGGGGACAGGGGGGACCGGGGAGCTGTTTTTT. The chain links TRBV7-3 to TRBJ2-2; TRBD1 matches at 11 bases. Losses at the gene ends were 5 bases for V and 5 bases for J; bases not matched to a gene: 7. The germline gives CDR1 SGHTA, CDR2 FQGTGA. This CDR3 spans 16 amino acids.

This clonotype appeared many times. The chain uses TRBV5-1 and TRBJ1-2, with unresolved D. The CDR3 spans 16 residues. Germline values: CDR1 SGHRS, CDR2 YFSETQ. Trimming took off 0 bases at V and 0 bases at J, with 12 bases between the two ends. For the CDR3, the DNA is TGCGCCAGCAGCTTGGGTCCCTCTTATTCTAACTATGGCTACACCTTC. It codes for CASSLGPSYSNYGYTF.